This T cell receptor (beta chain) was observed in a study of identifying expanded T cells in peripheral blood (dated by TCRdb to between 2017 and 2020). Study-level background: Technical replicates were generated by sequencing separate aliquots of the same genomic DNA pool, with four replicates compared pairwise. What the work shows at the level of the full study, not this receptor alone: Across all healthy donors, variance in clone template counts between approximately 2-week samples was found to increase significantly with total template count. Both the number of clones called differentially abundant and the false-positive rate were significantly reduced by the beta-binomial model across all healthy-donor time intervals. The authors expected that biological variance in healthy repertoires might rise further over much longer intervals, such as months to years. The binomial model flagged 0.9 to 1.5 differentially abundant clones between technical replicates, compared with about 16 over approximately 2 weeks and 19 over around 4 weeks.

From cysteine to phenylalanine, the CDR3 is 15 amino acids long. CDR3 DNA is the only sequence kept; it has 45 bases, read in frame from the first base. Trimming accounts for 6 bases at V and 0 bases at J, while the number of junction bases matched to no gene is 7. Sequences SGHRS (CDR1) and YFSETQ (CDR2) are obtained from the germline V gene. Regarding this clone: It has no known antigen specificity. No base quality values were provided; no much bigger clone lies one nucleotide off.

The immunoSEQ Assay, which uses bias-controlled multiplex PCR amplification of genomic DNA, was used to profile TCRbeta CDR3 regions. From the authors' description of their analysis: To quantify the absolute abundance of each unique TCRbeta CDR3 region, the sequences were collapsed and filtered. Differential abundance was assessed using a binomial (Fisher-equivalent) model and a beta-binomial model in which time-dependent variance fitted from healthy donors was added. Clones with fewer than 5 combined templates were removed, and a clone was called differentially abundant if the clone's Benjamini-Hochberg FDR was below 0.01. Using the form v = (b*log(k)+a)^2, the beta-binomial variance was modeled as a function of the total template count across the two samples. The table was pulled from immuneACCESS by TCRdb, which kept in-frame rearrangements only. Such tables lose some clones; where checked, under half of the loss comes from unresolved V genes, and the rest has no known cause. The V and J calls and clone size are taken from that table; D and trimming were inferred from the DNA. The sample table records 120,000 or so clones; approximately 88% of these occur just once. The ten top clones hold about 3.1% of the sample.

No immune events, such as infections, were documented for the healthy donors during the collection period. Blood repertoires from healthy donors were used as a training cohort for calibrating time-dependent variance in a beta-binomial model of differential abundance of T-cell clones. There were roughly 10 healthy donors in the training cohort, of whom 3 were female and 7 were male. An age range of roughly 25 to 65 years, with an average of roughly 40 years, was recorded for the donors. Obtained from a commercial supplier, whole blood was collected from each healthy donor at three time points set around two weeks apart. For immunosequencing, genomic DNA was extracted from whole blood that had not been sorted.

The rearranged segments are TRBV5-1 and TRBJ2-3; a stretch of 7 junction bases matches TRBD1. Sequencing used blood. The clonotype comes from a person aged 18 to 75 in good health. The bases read TGCGCCAGCAAGGGTAAGGGACAGAGCACAGATACGCAGTATTTT. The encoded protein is CASKGKGQSTDTQYF.